The 10 T cell receptor beta chains in this list originate from one sample, sequenced in a study of T cell clonality in common variable immunodeficiency. Here immunoSEQ multiplex PCR was the method, and the copy in TCRdb shows in-frame clones only, minus some. Sampling found over 45,000 clones, none seen once. The specimen was peripheral blood mononuclear cells. Source of these receptors: a person aged 18 to 75 in good health.

This clone has a handful of counts. The CDR3 bases that were read are TGTGCCTGGCGACTAGCGGGAGGTTTTAGGTCACGAGAGACC. Its protein product is CAWRLAGGFRSRET. The full CDR3 is CAWRLAGGFRSRETAFF. The genes are TRBV30 and TRBJ1-1; D remains ambiguous. The CDR3 end falls 3 residues outside the read, so it is completed with the germline J gene. Germline V gives CDR1 GTSNPN, CDR2 SVGIG (reference sequence). The CDR3 contains 17 residues.

Many counts were recorded for this clone. An end of the junction does not agree with germline; a read error may underlie this. The read ends 3 residues shy of where the CDR3 ends; the end is completed using the germline J gene. The rearrangement joins TRBV4-2 to TRBJ2-1, with D hard to call. Germline values: CDR1 LGHNA, CDR2 YNFKEQ. There are 17 residues in the CDR3. CDR3 DNA, as far as it was read: TGCGCCAGCAGCCAGCTCGGGTCCGGAACCGACTACAATGAG. Translation: CASSQLGSGTDYNE. The whole CDR3 reads CASSQLGSGTDYNEQFF.

This clone was seen many times. The CDR3 goes on 3 residues after the read ends, and that part is filled in from the germline J gene. The V gene is TRBV18, the J gene TRBJ1-4; maybe TRBD1 (5 bases). V lost 4 bases, J lost 3 bases, and 12 bases lay in between. This CDR3 contains 15 residues. Germline CDR1 reads KGHSH; CDR2 reads LQKENI. This chain's CDR3 is CASSLDRKANEKLFF. Incomplete CDR3 DNA: TGTGCCAGCTCACTCGACAGAAAGGCTAATGAAAAA.

This clone was counted many times. Read data end 3 residues before the CDR3 end; the end is taken from the germline J gene. This chain joins TRBV29-1 and TRBJ2-3, with 8 bases aligning to TRBD1. CDR3 size: 13 residues. Germline CDR1 reads SQVTM; CDR2 reads ANQGSEA. The ends lost 6 bases at V and 2 bases at J; junction bases unmatched: 4. The CDR3 region is CSVRQGNTDTQYF. The CDR3 DNA, read in part, is TGCAGCGTACGACAGGGGAACACAGATACG.

This clone was recorded many times. The read gets to within 3 residues of the CDR3 end, and the germline J gene fills in the rest. This chain links TRBV30 with TRBJ2-7; D gene uncertain. This CDR3 spans 13 amino acids. Germline CDR1 is GTSNPN and CDR2 is SVGIG (reference sequence). With 0 bases removed from V and 3 bases from J, the gap between germline ends came to 9 bases. CDR3 residues: CAWSVASNYEQYF. The part of the CDR3 DNA that was read is TGTGCCTGGAGTGTTGCGTCTAACTACGAG.

In its sample, this clone was seen a few times. The read halts 3 residues ahead of the CDR3 end, with the missing end drawn from the germline J gene. The gene calls are TRBV13 and TRBJ2-1, with TRBD1 identical over 8 bases. V lost 5 bases to trimming and J lost 8 bases; unmatched junction nucleotides: 11. This CDR3 is 15 amino acids long. Germline-derived CDR1 and CDR2 are PRHDT and FYEKMQ (reference sequence). CDR3 protein: CASSETGGPIYEQFF. The covered CDR3 bases are TGTGCCAGCAGCGAAACAGGGGGACCAATCTATGAG.

In its sample, this clone was seen many times. Read coverage stops 3 residues before the CDR3 terminus; the germline J gene supplies the remainder. The chain links TRBV20-1 to TRBJ2-2, with D uncertain. V dropped 5 bases and J dropped 6 bases, with 4 bases sitting between them. This CDR3 has 10 residues. Germline CDR1 and CDR2: DFQATT and SNEGSKA (reference sequence). The covered CDR3 bases are TGCAGTGCTCTATCCGGGGAG. Its translation is CSALSGE. The entire CDR3 sequence reads CSALSGELFF.

This clone was recorded many times. Coverage ceases 3 residues before the CDR3 finishes, and the germline J gene fills in the end. The chain combines TRBV12-3 or TRBV12-4 with TRBJ2-1; 7 bases are a match to TRBD1. V lost 5 bases and J lost 0; bases outside the gene matches: 4. There are 15 residues in the CDR3. CDR3 DNA (partial): TGTGCCAGCAGTCCACAGGGGAGCTCCTACAATGAG. Its protein is CASSPQGSSYNE. The CDR3 as a whole reads CASSPQGSSYNEQFF.

This clone was counted only a few times. The observed sequence ends 3 residues before the CDR3 terminus, with the missing tail filled in from the germline J gene. J is TRBJ2-4 and V is TRBV18, with D perhaps TRBD1 (6 bases). Germline lookup yields CDR1 KGHSH and CDR2 LQKENI. This CDR3 region has 13 residues. CDR3 DNA (partial): TGTGCCAGCTCACCATTGGGGGCGCGAGGT. Translation: CASSPLGARG. The whole CDR3 sequence is CASSPLGARGQYF.

There are many counts of this clone. The observed sequence ends 3 residues before the CDR3 terminus, with the missing tail filled in from the germline J gene. This chain links TRBV4-1 with TRBJ2-3; TRBD2 aligns across 9 bases. Per the germline V gene, CDR1 is MGHRA and CDR2 is YSYEKL. The CDR3 runs to 18 residues. Trimming took 0 bases from V and 4 from J; bases not matched to a gene: 11. Incomplete CDR3 DNA: TGCGCCAGCAGCCAAGAGGCACGTCTAGCGGGAAGCTCAGATACG. It codes for CASSQEARLAGSSDT. The whole CDR3 protein is CASSQEARLAGSSDTQYF.